A selection of T cell receptor beta chains follows, all from one sample in a study of chemoradiotherapy in HPV16-positive cancers. Produced via immunoSEQ multiplex PCR; TCRdb's table is partial and in-frame only. Of roughly 20,000 clones in the sample, 84% are singletons; the top ten hold 3% to 4%. This material consisted of blood, taken from a patient who underwent chemoradiotherapy. The receptors originated from a human donor with HPV-associated anogenital cancer. CDR3s include the opening cysteine and the closing phenylalanine or tryptophan. The size field is filled for only some rows; it gives once, few, many or a size class.

TRBJ1-2	TRBV5-4	.	CASQGTGIYGYTF
TRBJ2-5	TRBV5-1	.	CASSLGGVGRETQYF
TRBJ2-2	TRBV7-2	.	CASSYRGRDTGELFF
TRBJ2-3	TRBV9	.	CASSEPLAGGPRDTQYF
TRBJ2-1	TRBV5-6	once	CASSPVAGREQFF
TRBJ1-1	TRBV6-1	few	CASSEARGMTFF
TRBJ1-4	TRBV7-9	once	CASSRGQGEEKLFF
TRBJ1-1	TRBV7-9	.	CASSLGESGTNTEAFF
TRBJ2-5	TRBV12-5	few	CASGPEKGLGETQYF
TRBJ2-6	TRBV28	.	CASSLGGNGANVLTF
TRBJ2-3	TRBV6-1	few	CASSDPNQGTADTQYF
TRBJ2-3	TRBV5-6	.	CASSLRTGALTDTQYF
TRBJ1-2	TRBV25-1	.	CASSESQVVSYTF
TRBJ2-7	TRBV5-1	.	CASSPTGYEQYF
TRBJ2-1	TRBV11-1	.	CASSLEGNEQFF
TRBJ1-3	TRBV7-9	.	CASSPGTGSNTIYF
TRBJ2-3	TRBV18	.	CASSPRLAGDTDTQYF
TRBJ2-7	TRBV7-2	.	CASSLGGHSSYEQYF
TRBJ2-7	TRBV12-5	once	CASGLVKDTYEQYF
TRBJ2-5	TRBV5-1	.	CASSAVPGTTEGETQYF
TRBJ1-5	TRBV28	.	CASSQGGNHQPQHF
TRBJ1-2	TRBV19	.	CASLNQGGGYTF
TRBJ1-1	TRBV10-3	few	CATGTENTEAFF
TRBJ1-5	TRBV29-1	.	CSVSGTGGNQPQHF
TRBJ2-3	TRBV6-4	.	CASSGTSGGTDTQYF
TRBJ2-5	TRBV19	.	CASSRTGGFQETQYF
TRBJ2-1	TRBV18	.	CASSPLAGSYNEQFF
TRBJ2-5	TRBV28	few	CASSTRDRAEETQYF
TRBJ1-4	TRBV19	few	CASSMDKFEKLFF
TRBJ1-1	TRBV7-6	.	CASSPEGMSNTEAFF
TRBJ1-2	TRBV5-4	.	CASSLSGGFSYGYTF
TRBJ2-1	TRBV29-1	.	CSVPPGSNEQFF
TRBJ1-3	TRBV6-5	once	CASSYYQGATGNTIYF
TRBJ1-5	TRBV10-3	.	CAISEDHGTGGSWDQPQHF
TRBJ1-2	TRBV4-3	once	CASSQDENYGYTF
TRBJ2-7	TRBV9	once	CASSFQSSGDSYEQYF
TRBJ1-5	TRBV27	few	CASSWEGGNQPQHF
TRBJ2-2	TRBV5-4	once	CASSLLKGPGELFF
TRBJ2-1	TRBV5-1	.	CASSLATDNEQFF
TRBJ1-5	TRBV6-1	few	CASSDSNQPQHF
TRBJ2-5	TRBV27	.	CASSSAGAAILAAQYF
TRBJ1-1	TRBV7-6	.	CASSSTGLNTEAFF
TRBJ2-6	TRBV11-2	.	CASRPGIEAGANVLTF
TRBJ1-1	TRBV14	.	CASSQLQNTEAFF
TRBJ2-7	TRBV6-4	.	CASSPGTGGSYEQYF
TRBJ2-7	TRBV28	.	CASSTPGQTYEQYF
TRBJ2-5	TRBV7-8	.	CASSSGTGEGETQYF
TRBJ2-2	TRBV6-4	.	CASRPSGVDGELFF
TRBJ2-5	TRBV9	.	CASSVSSGLETQYF
TRBJ2-7	TRBV5-1	.	CASSLRLEGYEQYF